This entry lists 4 T cell receptor beta chains sequenced from one sample in a study of shared clonotypes between healthy human individuals. Sequenced by immunoSEQ multiplex PCR; TCRdb stores in-frame clones only, minus some. The sample comprises about 1.1 million clones, 77% of which are singletons, and roughly 0.82% rests with the top ten. Sequencing was carried out using memory CD4+ T cells from PBMCs. This sample's subset: CD45RA-negative fraction. The receptors stem from a young man in good health. Some clones in this sample may be carry-over from other donors' samples.

This clone was recorded many times. The chain carries TRBV7-8 and TRBJ2-1; the D is unclear. CDR1 is SGHVS and CDR2 is FQNEAQ in the germline V gene. The CDR3 has 16 amino acids. V gave up 0 bases and J gave up 0 bases, with 9 bases separating them. CDR3 DNA: TGTGCCAGCAGCTTAGCCCTTAAGAGCTCCTACAATGAGCAGTTCTTC. Its translation: CASSLALKSSYNEQFF.

In this sample, this clone turned up once. J is TRBJ1-2 and V is TRBV25-1, with 8 bases lining up with TRBD1. The CDR3 is 15 amino acids. From germline, CDR1 is MGHDK and CDR2 SYGVNS. J gave up 7 bases and V 5 bases, and 12 bases lay outside the gene matches. CDR3 amino acids: CASSSNPDRVRGYTF. The CDR3, as DNA: TGTGCCAGCAGTTCAAATCCGGACAGGGTTCGTGGCTACACCTTC.

In this sample, this clone turned up a few times. The rearrangement joins TRBV28 to TRBJ1-2; possibly TRBD1 for D (6 bases). The germline V gene encodes CDR1 MDHEN and CDR2 SYDVKM. Deletions cut 8 bases from V and 3 bases from J, with 16 bases between. This CDR3 spans 14 amino acids. DNA of the CDR3: TGTGCCAGCTCTCAAACCGACAGGTACTATGGCTACACCTTC. Translating it yields CASSQTDRYYGYTF.

Turning to this clone: Other DNA sequences in this specimen translate into the identical CDR3. The chain employs TRBV5-1 and TRBJ2-2; 7 bases line up with TRBD2. V was clipped by 0 bases and J by 0 bases; unmatched bases: 2. The length of the CDR3 is 16 residues. Germline lookup yields CDR1 SGHRS and CDR2 YFSETQ. The CDR3 sequence is CASSLGLAANTGELFF. CDR3 DNA sequence: TGCGCCAGCAGCTTGGGGCTAGCGGCGAACACCGGGGAGCTGTTTTTT.